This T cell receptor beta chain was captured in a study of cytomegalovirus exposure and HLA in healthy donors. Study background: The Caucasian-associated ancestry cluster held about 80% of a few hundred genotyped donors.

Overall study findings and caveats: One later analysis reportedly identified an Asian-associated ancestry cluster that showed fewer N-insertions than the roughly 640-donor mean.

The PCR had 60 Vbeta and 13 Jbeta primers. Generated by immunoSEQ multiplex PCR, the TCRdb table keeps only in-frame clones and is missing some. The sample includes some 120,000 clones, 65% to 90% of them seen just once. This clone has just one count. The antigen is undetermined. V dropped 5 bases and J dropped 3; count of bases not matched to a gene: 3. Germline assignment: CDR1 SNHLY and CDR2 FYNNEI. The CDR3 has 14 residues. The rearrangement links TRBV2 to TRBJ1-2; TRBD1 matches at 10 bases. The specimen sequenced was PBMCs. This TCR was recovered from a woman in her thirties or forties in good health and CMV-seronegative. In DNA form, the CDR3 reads TGTGCCAGCAGTCGACAGGGGGCGGACTATGGCTACACCTTC. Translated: CASSRQGADYGYTF.